Each of the 3 T cell receptor beta chains below was sequenced from the same sample in a study of regulatory T cells in long-lasting Graves disease. Arm-PCR of CDR3 regions and iRepertoire HTBI primers were used to build TCR beta libraries. Each CDR3 protein is one row after TCRdb ran MiXCR on the multiplex PCR reads. Altogether some 350,000 distinct CDR3 sequences are present, 16% being singletons, with the ten largest covering 20% to 25%. Time point noted: newly diagnosed GD, antithyroid drugs for less than 3 months. RNA extracted from PBMCs served as the sequencing template. These same data were also listed under a study on T cells in Graves' hyperthyroidism and ophthalmopathy.

This sample comprised peripheral blood mononuclear cells (PBMCs), obtained at new diagnosis, from a patient treated with antithyroid drugs. The receptors were sampled from a woman aged 18-29 years with Graves disease.

This clonotype showed up many times. The chain recombines TRBV5-1 with TRBJ2-1; tentatively, D is TRBD2 (5 bases). Trimming stripped 6 bases from V and 10 bases from J, with 11 bases between. This CDR3 has 11 amino acids. Per the germline V gene, CDR1 is SGHRS and CDR2 is YFSETQ. CDR3 residues: CASNYGGEQFF. The DNA of the CDR3 is TGCGCCAGCAACTACGGCGGGGAGCAGTTCTTC. The full variable domain, rest sourced from reference TRBV5-1 and TRBJ2-1, is KAGVTQTPRYLIKTRGQQVTLSCSPISGHRSVSWYQQTPGQGLQFLFEYFSETQRNKGNFPGRFSGRQFSNSRSEMNVSTLELGDSALYLCASNYGGEQFFGPGTRLTVL.

Worth noting for this clonotype: A read error may be the cause here, since a much bigger clone is one base away. The chain combines TRBV20-1 with TRBJ2-1, with D unclear. The end of the DNA is better explained by TRBJ2-5, so the J call may be wrong. The CDR3 sequence is 13 residues long. Germline CDR1 DFQATT, CDR2 SNEGSKA (reference sequence). CDR3 sequence (DNA): TGCGGTGCTAGGCAACAGATGCAAGAGACCCAGTACTTC. It codes for CGARQQMQETQYF.

This clonotype came up many times. This chain connects TRBV18 to TRBJ1-6; D is uncertain. Germline V gene sequence: CDR1 KGHSH, CDR2 LQKENI. V lost 4 bases and J lost 0, with 4 bases in between. The CDR3 covers 14 residues. As DNA, the CDR3 is TGTGCCAGCTCACGGAGCTCCTATAATTCACCCCTCCACTTT. This encodes CASSRSSYNSPLHF.